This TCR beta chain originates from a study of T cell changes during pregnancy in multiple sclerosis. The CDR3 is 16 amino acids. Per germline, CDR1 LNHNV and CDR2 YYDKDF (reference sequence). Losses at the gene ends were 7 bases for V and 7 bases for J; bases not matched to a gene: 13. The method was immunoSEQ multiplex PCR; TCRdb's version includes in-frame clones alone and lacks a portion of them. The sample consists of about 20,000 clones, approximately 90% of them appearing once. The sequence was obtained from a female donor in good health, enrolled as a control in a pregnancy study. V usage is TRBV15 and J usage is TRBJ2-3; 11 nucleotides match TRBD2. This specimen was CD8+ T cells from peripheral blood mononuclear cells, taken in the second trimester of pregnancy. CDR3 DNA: TGTGCCACCACGCTCGGGGGACTAGCGGAAACGCATACGCAGTATTTT. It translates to CATTLGGLAETHTQYF.